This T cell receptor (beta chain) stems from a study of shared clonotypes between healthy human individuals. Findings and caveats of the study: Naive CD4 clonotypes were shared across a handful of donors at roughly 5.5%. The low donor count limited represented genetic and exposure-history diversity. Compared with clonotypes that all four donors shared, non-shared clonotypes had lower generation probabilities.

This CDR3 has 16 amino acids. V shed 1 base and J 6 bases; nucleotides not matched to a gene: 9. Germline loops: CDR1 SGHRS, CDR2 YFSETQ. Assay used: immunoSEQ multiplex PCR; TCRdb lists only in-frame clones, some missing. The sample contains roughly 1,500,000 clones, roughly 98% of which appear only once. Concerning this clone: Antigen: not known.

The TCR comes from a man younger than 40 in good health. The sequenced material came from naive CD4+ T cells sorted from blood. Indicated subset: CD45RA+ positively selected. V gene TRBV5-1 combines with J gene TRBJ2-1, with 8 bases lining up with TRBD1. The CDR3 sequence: CASSLSRDRGGNEQFF. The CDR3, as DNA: TGCGCCAGCAGCTTGTCCCGAGACAGGGGAGGCAATGAGCAGTTCTTC.